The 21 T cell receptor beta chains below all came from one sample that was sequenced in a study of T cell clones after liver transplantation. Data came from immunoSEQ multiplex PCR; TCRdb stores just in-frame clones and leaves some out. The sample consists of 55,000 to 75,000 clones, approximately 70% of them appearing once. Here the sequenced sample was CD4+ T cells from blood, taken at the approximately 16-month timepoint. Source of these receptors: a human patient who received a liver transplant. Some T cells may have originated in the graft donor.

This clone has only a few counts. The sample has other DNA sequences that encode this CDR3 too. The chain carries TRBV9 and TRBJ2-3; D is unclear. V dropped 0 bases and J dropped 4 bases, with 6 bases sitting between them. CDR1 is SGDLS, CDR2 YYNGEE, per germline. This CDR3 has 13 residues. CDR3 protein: CASSVAAPDTQYF. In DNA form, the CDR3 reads TGTGCCAGCAGCGTAGCAGCGCCAGATACGCAGTATTTT.

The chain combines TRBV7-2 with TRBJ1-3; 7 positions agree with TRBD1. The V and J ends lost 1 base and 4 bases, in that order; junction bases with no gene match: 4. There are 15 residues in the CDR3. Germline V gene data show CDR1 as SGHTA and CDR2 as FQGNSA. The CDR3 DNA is TGTGCCAGCAGCTTAGTCGCAGGGGGAGGAAACACCATATATTTT. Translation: CASSLVAGGGNTIYF.

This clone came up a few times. Here the CDR3 DNA reads TGCGCCAGCAGCCGAGACGATAGCGGTACTCCTGAAGCTTTCTTT. It is translated as CASSRDDSGTPEAFF. This chain uses TRBV4-1 with TRBJ1-1; no clear D gene. CDR3 size: 15 residues. The V and J ends lost 4 bases and 6 bases respectively, with 18 bases between them. CDR1 is MGHRA and CDR2 is YSYEKL in the germline V gene.

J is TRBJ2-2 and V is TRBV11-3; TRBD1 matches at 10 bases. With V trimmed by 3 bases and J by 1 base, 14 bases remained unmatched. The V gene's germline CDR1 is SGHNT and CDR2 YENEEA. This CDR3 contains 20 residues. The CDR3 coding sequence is TGTGCCAGCAGCTTGTACGTCCCGGGACAGGGGAATTGGAACACCGGGGAGCTGTTTTTT. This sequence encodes CASSLYVPGQGNWNTGELFF.

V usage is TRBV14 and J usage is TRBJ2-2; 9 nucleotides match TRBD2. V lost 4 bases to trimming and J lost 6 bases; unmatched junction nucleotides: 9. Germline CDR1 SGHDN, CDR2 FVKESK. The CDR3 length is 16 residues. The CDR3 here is CASSLSGGTSAGELFF. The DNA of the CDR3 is TGTGCCAGCAGCCTCAGCGGGGGGACAAGCGCCGGGGAGCTGTTTTTT.

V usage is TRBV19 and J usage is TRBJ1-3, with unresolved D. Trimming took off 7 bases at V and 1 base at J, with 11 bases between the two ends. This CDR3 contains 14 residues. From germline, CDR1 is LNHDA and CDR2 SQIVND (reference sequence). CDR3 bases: TGTGCCAGTAAAACGGTCCTTTCTGGAAACACCATATATTTT. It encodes CASKTVLSGNTIYF. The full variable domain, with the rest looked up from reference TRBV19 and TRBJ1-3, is DGGITQSPKYLFRKEGQNVTLSCEQNLNHDAMYWYRQDPGQGLRLIYYSQIVNDFQKGDIAEGYSVSREKKESFPLTVTSAQKNPTAFYLCASKTVLSGNTIYFGEGSWLTVV.

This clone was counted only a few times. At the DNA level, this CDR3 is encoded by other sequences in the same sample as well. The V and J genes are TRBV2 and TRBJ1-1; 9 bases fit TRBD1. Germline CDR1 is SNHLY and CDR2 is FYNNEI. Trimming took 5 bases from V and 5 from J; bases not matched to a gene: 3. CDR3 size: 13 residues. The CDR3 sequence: CASSRDRETEAFF. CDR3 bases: TGTGCCAGCAGTCGGGACAGGGAGACTGAAGCTTTCTTT.

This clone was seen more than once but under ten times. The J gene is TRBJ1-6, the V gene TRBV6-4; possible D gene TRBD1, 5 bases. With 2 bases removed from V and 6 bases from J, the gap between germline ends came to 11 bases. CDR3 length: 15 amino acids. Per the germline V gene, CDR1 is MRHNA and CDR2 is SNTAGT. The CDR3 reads CASSDGADFNSPLHF. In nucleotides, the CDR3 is TGTGCCAGCAGTGACGGGGCAGACTTTAATTCACCCCTCCACTTT.

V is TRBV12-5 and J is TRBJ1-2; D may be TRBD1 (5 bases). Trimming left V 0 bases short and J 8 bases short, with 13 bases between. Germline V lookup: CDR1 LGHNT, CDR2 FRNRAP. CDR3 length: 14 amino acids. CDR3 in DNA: TGTGCTAGTGGTTTGGTACAGGTGTCGGGCGGCTACACCTTC. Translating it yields CASGLVQVSGGYTF.

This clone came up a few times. The CDR3 protein is CASHLYSGGADTQYF. The CDR3 nucleotides are TGTGCCAGCCATCTTTATAGCGGGGGGGCAGATACGCAGTATTTT. The chain uses TRBV6-6 and TRBJ2-3; 11 nucleotides agree with TRBD2. The CDR3 totals 15 residues. V lost 8 bases to trimming and J lost 4 bases; unmatched junction nucleotides: 8. Looked up from germline, CDR1 is MNHNY and CDR2 is SVGAGI (reference sequence).

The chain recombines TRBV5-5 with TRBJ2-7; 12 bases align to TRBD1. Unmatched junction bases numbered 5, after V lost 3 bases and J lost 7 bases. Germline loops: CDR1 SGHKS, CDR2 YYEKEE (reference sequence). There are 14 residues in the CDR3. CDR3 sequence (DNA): TGTGCCAGCAGCTGGGGACAGGGGGCAGGGGAGCAGTACTTC. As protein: CASSWGQGAGEQYF.

Written as DNA, the CDR3 is TGTGCCAGCGGGACTAGCGGGAGGGGCCTAGCCAAAAACATTCAGTACTTC. Its translation is CASGTSGRGLAKNIQYF. The chain joins TRBV2 to TRBJ2-4; 16 bases line up with TRBD2. After removal of 8 bases from V and 0 bases from J, the junction contained 4 bases not matched to a gene. The CDR3 has 17 residues. Germline assignment: CDR1 SNHLY and CDR2 FYNNEI.

The CDR3 protein is CASSSGSGGGHLDTQYF. The CDR3 nucleotides are TGTGCCAGCAGCTCCGGGTCGGGAGGCGGCCATCTAGATACGCAGTATTTT. This chain uses TRBV11-3 with TRBJ2-3; TRBD2 matches 7 bases. This CDR3 is built from 17 residues. The germline gives CDR1 SGHNT, CDR2 YENEEA. Trimming cost V 4 bases and J 5 bases; bases outside gene matches: 15.

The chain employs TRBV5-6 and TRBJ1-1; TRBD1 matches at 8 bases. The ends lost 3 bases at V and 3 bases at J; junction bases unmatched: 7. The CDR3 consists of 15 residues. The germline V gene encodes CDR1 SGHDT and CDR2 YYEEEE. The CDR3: CASSWTGTRDTEAFF. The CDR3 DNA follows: TGTGCCAGCAGCTGGACAGGGACTAGGGACACTGAAGCTTTCTTT.

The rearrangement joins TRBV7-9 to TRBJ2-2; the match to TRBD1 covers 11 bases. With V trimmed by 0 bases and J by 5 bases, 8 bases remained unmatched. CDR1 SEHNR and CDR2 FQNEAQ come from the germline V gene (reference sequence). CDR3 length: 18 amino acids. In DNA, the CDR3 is TGTGCCAGCAGCTTAGCACTGAGCGGACAGGGGGCTACCGGGGAGCTGTTTTTT. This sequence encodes CASSLALSGQGATGELFF.

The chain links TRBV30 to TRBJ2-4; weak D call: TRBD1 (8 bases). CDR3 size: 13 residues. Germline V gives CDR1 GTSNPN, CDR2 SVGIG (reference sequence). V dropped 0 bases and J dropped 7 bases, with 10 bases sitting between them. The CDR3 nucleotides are TGTGCCTGGAGTGTACAGGGGGGGAACATTCAGTACTTC. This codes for CAWSVQGGNIQYF. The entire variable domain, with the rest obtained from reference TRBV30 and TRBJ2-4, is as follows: SQTIHQWPATLVQPVGSPLSLECTVEGTSNPNLYWYRQAAGRGLQLLFYSVGIGQISSEVPQNLSASRPQDRQFILSSKKLLLSDSGFYLCAWSVQGGNIQYFGAGTRLSVL.

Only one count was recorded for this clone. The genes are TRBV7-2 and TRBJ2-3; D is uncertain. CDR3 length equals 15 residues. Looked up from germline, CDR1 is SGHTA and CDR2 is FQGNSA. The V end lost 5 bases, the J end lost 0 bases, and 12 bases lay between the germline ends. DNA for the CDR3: TGTGCCAGCAGCCCCTCACGGACCAGCACAGATACGCAGTATTTT. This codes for CASSPSRTSTDTQYF. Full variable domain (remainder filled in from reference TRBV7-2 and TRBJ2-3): GAGVSQSPSNKVTEKGKDVELRCDPISGHTALYWYRQSLGQGLEFLIYFQGNSAPDKSGLPSDRFSAERTGGSVSTLTIQRTQQEDSAVYLCASSPSRTSTDTQYFGPGTRLTVL.

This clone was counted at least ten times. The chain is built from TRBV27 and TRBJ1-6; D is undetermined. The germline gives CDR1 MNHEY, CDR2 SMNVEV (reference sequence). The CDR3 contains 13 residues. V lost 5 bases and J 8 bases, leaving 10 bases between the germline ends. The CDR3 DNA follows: TGTGCCAGCAGTGGGGTGAGGGATTCACCCCTCCACTTT. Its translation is CASSGVRDSPLHF.

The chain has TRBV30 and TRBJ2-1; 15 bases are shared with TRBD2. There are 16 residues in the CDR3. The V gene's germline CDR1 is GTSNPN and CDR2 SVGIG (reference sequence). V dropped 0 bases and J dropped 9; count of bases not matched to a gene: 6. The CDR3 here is CAWSVGLAGGLGEQFF. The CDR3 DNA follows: TGTGCCTGGAGTGTTGGACTAGCGGGGGGGCTAGGTGAGCAGTTCTTC.

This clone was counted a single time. The CDR3, as DNA: TGTGCCAGCAGTCACCAGGGCACCCGACCTGAAGCTTTCTTT. This gives the protein CASSHQGTRPEAFF. The chain uses TRBV28 and TRBJ1-1; the D gene is possibly TRBD1 (5 bases). Germline CDR1 and CDR2: MDHEN and SYDVKM. V lost 5 bases, J lost 6 bases, and 16 bases lay in between. CDR3 length: 14 residues.

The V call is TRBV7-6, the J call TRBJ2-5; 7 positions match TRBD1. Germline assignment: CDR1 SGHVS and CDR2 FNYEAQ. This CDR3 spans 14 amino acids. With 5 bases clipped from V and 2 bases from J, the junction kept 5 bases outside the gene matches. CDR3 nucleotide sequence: TGTGCCAGCAGCCTAGGGACAGCACAAGAGACCCAGTACTTC. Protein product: CASSLGTAQETQYF.